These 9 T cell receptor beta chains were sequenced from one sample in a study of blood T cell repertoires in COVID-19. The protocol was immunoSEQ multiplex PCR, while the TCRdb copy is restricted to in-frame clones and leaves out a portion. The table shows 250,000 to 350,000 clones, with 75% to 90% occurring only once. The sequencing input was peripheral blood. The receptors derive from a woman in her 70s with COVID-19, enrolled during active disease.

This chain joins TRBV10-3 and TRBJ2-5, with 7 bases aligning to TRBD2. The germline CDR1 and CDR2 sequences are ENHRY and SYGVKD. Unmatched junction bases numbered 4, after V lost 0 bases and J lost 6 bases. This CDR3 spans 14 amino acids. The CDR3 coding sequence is TGTGCCATCAGTGAGTCAGCGGGGAGGAAGACCCAGTACTTC. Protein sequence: CAISESAGRKTQYF.

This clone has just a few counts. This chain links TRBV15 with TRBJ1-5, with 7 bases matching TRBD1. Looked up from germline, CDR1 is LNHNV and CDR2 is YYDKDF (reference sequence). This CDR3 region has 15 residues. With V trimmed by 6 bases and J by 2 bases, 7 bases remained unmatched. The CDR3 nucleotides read TGTGCCACCAGTTCGACAGGGAATGGCAATCAGCCCCAGCATTTT. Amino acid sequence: CATSSTGNGNQPQHF.

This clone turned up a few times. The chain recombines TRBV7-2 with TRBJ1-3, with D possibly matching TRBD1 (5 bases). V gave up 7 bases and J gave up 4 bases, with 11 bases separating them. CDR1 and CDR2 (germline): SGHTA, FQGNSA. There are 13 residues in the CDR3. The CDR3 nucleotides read TGTGCCAGCACTACGACAGTGGGAAACACCATATATTTT. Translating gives CASTTTVGNTIYF.

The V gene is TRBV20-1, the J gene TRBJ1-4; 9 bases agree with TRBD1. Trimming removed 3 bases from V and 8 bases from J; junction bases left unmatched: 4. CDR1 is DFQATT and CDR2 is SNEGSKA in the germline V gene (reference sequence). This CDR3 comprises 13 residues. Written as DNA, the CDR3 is TGCAGTGCTAGTGGGACAGGGTACGAAAAACTGTTTTTT. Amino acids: CSASGTGYEKLFF.

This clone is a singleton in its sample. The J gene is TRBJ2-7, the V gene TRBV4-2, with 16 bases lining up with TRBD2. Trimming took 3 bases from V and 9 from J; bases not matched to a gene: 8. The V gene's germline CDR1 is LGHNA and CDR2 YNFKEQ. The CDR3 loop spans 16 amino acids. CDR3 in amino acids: CASSHPGTSGGARQYF. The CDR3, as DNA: TGTGCCAGCAGCCACCCCGGGACTAGCGGGGGGGCAAGGCAGTACTTC.

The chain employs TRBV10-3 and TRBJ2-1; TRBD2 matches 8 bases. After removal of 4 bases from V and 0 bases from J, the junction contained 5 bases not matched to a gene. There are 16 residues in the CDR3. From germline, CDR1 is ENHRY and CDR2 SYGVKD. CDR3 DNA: TGTGCCATCAGTGGTAGCGGGGCCCTCTCCTACAATGAGCAGTTCTTC. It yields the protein CAISGSGALSYNEQFF.

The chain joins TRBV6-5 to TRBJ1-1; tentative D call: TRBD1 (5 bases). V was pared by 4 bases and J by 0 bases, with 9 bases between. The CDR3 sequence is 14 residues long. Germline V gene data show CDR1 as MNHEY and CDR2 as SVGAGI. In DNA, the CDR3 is TGTGCCAGCAGTTCCGGACACCTGAACACTGAAGCTTTCTTT. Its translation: CASSSGHLNTEAFF.

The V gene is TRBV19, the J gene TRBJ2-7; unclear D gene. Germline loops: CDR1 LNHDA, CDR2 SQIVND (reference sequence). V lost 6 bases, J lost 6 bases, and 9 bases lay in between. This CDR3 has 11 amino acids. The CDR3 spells CASRGFGEQYF. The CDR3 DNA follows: TGTGCCAGTAGGGGCTTCGGCGAGCAGTACTTC.

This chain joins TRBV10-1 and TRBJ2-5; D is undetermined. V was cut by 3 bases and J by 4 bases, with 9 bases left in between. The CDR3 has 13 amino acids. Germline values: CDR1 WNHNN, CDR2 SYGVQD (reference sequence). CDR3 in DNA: TGCGCCAGCAGTGAACACAGCCTAGAGACCCAGTACTTC. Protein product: CASSEHSLETQYF.